The sequence of this TCR beta chain was determined in a study of blood T cell repertoires in COVID-19. Study details: Both acute and convalescent COVID-19 samples were obtained from the United States, Italy and Spain. T cells, B-cell-depleted T cells, or PBMCs provided the cDNA or gDNA that served as material.

Trimming at V came to 7 bases and at J to 7 bases, leaving 11 bases not matched to a gene. CDR1 and CDR2 from the germline V gene are SQVTM and ANQGSEA. The length of the CDR3 is 13 residues. Authors' data handling: Nucleated cell counts were estimated from reference gene primer amplification. Clones were sequenced by immunoSEQ multiplex PCR, and TCRdb holds only the in-frame ones, with some missing. That table furnishes V, J and clone size, whereas the DNA furnished D and trimming. The sample lists some 150,000 clones, 86% seen once, with about 3.5% in the top ten. The chain links TRBV29-1 to TRBJ2-5; the match to TRBD1 covers 8 bases. This TCR came from a man aged 65 to 79 with acute or convalescent COVID-19. The sequenced sample consisted of peripheral blood. The CDR3 DNA reads TGCAGCGCAACGGACAGGGTATACGGGACCCAGTACTTC. Its protein is CSATDRVYGTQYF.